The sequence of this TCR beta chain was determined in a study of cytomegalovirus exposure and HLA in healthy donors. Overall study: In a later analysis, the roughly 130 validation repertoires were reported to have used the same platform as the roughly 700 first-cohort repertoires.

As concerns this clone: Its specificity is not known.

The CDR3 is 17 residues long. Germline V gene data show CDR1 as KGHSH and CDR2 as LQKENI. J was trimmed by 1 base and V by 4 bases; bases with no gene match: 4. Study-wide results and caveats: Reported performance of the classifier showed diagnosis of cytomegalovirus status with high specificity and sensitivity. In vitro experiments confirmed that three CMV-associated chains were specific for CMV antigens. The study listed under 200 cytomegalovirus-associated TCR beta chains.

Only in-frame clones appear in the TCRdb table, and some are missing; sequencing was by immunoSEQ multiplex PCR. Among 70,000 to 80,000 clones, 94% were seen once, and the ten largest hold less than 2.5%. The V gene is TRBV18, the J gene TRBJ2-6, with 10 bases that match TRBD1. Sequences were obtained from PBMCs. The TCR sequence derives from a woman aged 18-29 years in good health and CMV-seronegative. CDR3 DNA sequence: TGTGCCAGCTCACGAGGACAGGGGGAGTCTGGGGCCAACGTCCTGACTTTC. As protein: CASSRGQGESGANVLTF. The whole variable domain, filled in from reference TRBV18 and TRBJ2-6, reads NAGVMQNPRHLVRRRGQEARLRCSPMKGHSHVYWYRQLPEEGLKFMVYLQKENIIDESGMPKERFSAEFPKEGPSILRIQQVVRGDSAAYFCASSRGQGESGANVLTFGAGSRLTVL.